This TCR beta chain stems from a study of shared clonotypes between healthy human individuals. In the study overall: Donors had three CD4 naive, three CD4 memory, two CD8 naive and one CD8 memory plate apiece.

The donors were all Caucasian adults (living in Nashville, Tennessee). Naive CD4+ cells were CD45RA-selected; the remaining cells were memory. CDR3 length equals 15 residues. Germline V lookup: CDR1 MDHEN, CDR2 SYDVKM. The V and J ends lost 4 bases and 5 bases, in that order; junction bases with no gene match: 9. The run depth of the assay was deep. The assay was immunoSEQ multiplex PCR, and TCRdb's table has in-frame clones only and misses some. The sample carries 2.3 million or so clones, 93% recorded once. The specimen was naive CD4+ T cells from PBMCs. Subset indicated: CD45RA+ positively selected. This sequence originates from a man aged 18 to 30 in good health. Some clones in this sample may be carry-over from other donors' samples. This chain joins TRBV28 and TRBJ2-5; 8 bases are shared with TRBD1. The CDR3 is CASSSRQGRRETQYF. CDR3 in DNA: TGTGCCAGCAGTTCCCGACAGGGGCGGAGGGAGACCCAGTACTTC. The full variable domain, rest sourced from reference TRBV28 and TRBJ2-5, is DVKVTQSSRYLVKRTGEKVFLECVQDMDHENMFWYRQDPGLGLRLIYFSYDVKMKEKGDIPEGYSVSREKKERFSLILESASTNQTSMYLCASSSRQGRRETQYFGPGTRLLVL.